This note documents a single T cell receptor beta chain sequence. Antigen specificity is unknown. This sample stems from a study of T cell responses to AZD1222 COVID-19 vaccine. Trimming stripped 1 base from V and 5 bases from J, with 5 bases between. CDR3 length: 12 residues. The germline gives CDR1 MDHEN, CDR2 SYDVKM. TCRdb's table, derived via immunoSEQ multiplex PCR, lists solely in-frame clones and lacks some. Of approximately 120,000 clones detected, roughly 90% appear once; the ten largest clones hold about 1.6%. Study-wide results and caveats: No repertoire was sampled before or during the peak T cell response, only after it.

The chain recombines TRBV28 with TRBJ1-1; D uncertain. The sample was peripheral blood, taken on day 0 of AZD1222 vaccination. The origin of this receptor is an adult in good health. DNA for the CDR3: TGTGCCAGCAGTTTATTGGAGACTGAAGCTTTCTTT. Protein product: CASSLLETEAFF.